Below are 12 T cell receptor beta chains sequenced from a single sample in a study of T cells in localized non-small cell lung cancer (dated by TCRdb to 2020 to 2022). Library construction relied on the immunoSEQ multiplex PCR assay. TCRdb limited this immuneACCESS table to in-frame rearrangements with V and J called. A share of clones is missing; checked studies link under half to unresolved V genes, and the rest is unexplained. The sample table holds around 26,000 clones, of which roughly 80% were seen once. 8.5% to 10% of the sample rests with the top ten. The material sequenced was peripheral blood, taken before any cancer treatment. The receptors stem from a man between 40 and 70 years old with stage III squamous cell lung carcinoma.

This rearrangement joins TRBV2 to TRBJ1-1; D gene uncertain. Trimming shortened V by 3 bases and J by 1 base, and 9 bases separated the two germline ends. The CDR3 covers 14 residues. Germline CDR1 is SNHLY and CDR2 is FYNNEI. For the CDR3, the DNA is TGTGCCAGCAGTGACTCCGGGTGGAACACTGAAGCTTTCTTT. It translates to CASSDSGWNTEAFF.

The rearrangement joins TRBV9 to TRBJ1-2, with D perhaps TRBD1 (5 bases). CDR1 and CDR2 (germline): SGDLS, YYNGEE. V lost 1 base, J lost 8 bases, and 9 bases lay in between. The CDR3 runs 12 residues. Written as DNA, the CDR3 is TGTGCCAGCAGCGTATTGGGGGAAGGCTACACCTTC. It specifies CASSVLGEGYTF. Full variable domain (remainder filled in from reference TRBV9 and TRBJ1-2): DSGVTQTPKHLITATGQRVTLRCSPRSGDLSVYWYQQSLDQGLQFLIQYYNGEERAKGNILERFSAQQFPDLHSELNLSSLELGDSALYFCASSVLGEGYTFGSGTRLTVV.

The CDR3 spells CATSGGSGASYNEQFF. The CDR3 DNA is TGTGCCACCTCTGGGGGTTCAGGCGCCTCCTACAATGAGCAGTTCTTC. The gene calls are TRBV7-8 and TRBJ2-1, with D tentatively TRBD1 or TRBD2 (5 bases each). The V end lost 10 bases, the J end lost 0 bases, and 19 bases lay between the germline ends. Germline-derived CDR1 and CDR2 are SGHVS and FQNEAQ. This CDR3 is built from 16 residues. The whole variable domain, filled in from reference TRBV7-8 and TRBJ2-1, reads GAGVSQSPRYKVAKRGQDVALRCDPISGHVSLFWYQQALGQGPEFLTYFQNEAQLDKSGLPSDRFFAERPEGSVSTLKIQRTQQEDSAVYLCATSGGSGASYNEQFFGPGTRLTVL.

This chain joins TRBV29-1 and TRBJ2-1; D call uncertain. This CDR3 is built from 11 residues. V lost 4 bases and J lost 9, with 10 bases in between. Germline V gene lookup returns CDR1 SQVTM and CDR2 ANQGSEA. The CDR3, as DNA: TGCAGCGTTGTAAGTCTACGTGAGCAGTTCTTC. Its translation is CSVVSLREQFF.

The chain recombines TRBV7-8 with TRBJ2-7, with 9 positions matching TRBD1. J was trimmed by 2 bases and V by 5 bases; bases with no gene match: 7. In germline, CDR1 is SGHVS, CDR2 FQNEAQ. This CDR3 region has 15 residues. The CDR3: CASSPWTGAAYEQYF. In nucleotides, the CDR3 is TGTGCCAGCAGCCCCTGGACAGGGGCCGCCTACGAGCAGTACTTC.

The chain recombines TRBV5-1 with TRBJ2-1; 13 nucleotides agree with TRBD2. The CDR3 has 16 residues. Germline assignment: CDR1 SGHRS and CDR2 YFSETQ. V lost 10 bases and J lost 0; bases outside the gene matches: 7. CDR3 loop: CAGRTSGGFSYNEQFF. The CDR3 DNA reads TGCGCCGGCCGGACTAGCGGGGGCTTCTCCTACAATGAGCAGTTCTTC.

The V call is TRBV30, the J call TRBJ2-3, with no clear D. V dropped 4 bases and J dropped 2 bases, with 13 bases sitting between them. Per the germline V gene, CDR1 is GTSNPN and CDR2 is SVGIG (reference sequence). The CDR3 is 14 residues long. CDR3 nucleotides: TGTGCCTGGAACCGTGGACGGATCACAGATACGCAGTATTTT. This sequence encodes CAWNRGRITDTQYF.

V gene TRBV15 combines with J gene TRBJ1-6, with a weak D call TRBD1 (5 bases). Trimming stripped 2 bases from V and 10 bases from J, with 15 bases between. CDR3 length: 15 residues. Germline V gene data show CDR1 as LNHNV and CDR2 as YYDKDF (reference sequence). The CDR3 DNA reads TGTGCCACCAGCAGATCGTCGGGGGGGGAATCACCCCTCCACTTT. Encoded protein: CATSRSSGGESPLHF.

DNA of the CDR3: TGTGCCAGCAGCTCCGGGACGAAGGATACGCAGTATTTT. Translating gives CASSSGTKDTQYF. The gene calls are TRBV11-2 and TRBJ2-3, with D perhaps matching TRBD1 or TRBD2 (5 bases each). Germline V gene sequence: CDR1 SGHAT, CDR2 FQNNGV. V lost 4 bases to trimming and J lost 6 bases, with 11 bases between them. This CDR3 has 13 amino acids.

The chain employs TRBV2 and TRBJ1-2; the D is unclear. The CDR3 sequence is 15 residues long. The V end lost 6 bases, the J end lost 7 bases, and 21 bases lay between the germline ends. CDR1 and CDR2 from the germline V gene are SNHLY and FYNNEI. The CDR3 nucleotides are TGTGCCAGCAGAGTCCTTCCAGGAGGCGTAGGTGGCTACACCTTC. Residues: CASRVLPGGVGGYTF.

V is TRBV2 and J is TRBJ1-1; D gene unclear. V lost 7 bases, J lost 2 bases, and 5 bases lay in between. Germline assignment: CDR1 SNHLY and CDR2 FYNNEI. CDR3 size: 11 residues. In nucleotides, the CDR3 is TGTGCCAGCAATAAAAACACTGAAGCTTTCTTT. Its translation is CASNKNTEAFF.

The chain is built from TRBV11-2 and TRBJ1-4; 8 nucleotides line up with TRBD1. The CDR3 covers 16 residues. The germline V gene has CDR1 SGHAT and CDR2 FQNNGV. Losses at the gene ends were 5 bases for V and 0 bases for J; bases not matched to a gene: 5. The CDR3 region has the DNA TGTGCCAGCAGCGTCCTACAGGGGGCAACTAATGAAAAACTGTTTTTT. Its protein is CASSVLQGATNEKLFF.